This record looks at one T cell receptor (beta chain) sequence and its context. These data come from a study of blood T cell repertoires in COVID-19. Assay used: immunoSEQ multiplex PCR; TCRdb lists only in-frame clones, some missing. Among over 50,000 clones listed, 86% were seen once. The sequenced sample consisted of peripheral blood. The source is a human donor in a cohort sampled during active COVID-19.

The CDR3 protein is CASSFSGYEQYF. In DNA, the CDR3 is TGTGCCAGCAGCTTCTCCGGGTACGAGCAGTACTTC. This chain links TRBV9 with TRBJ2-7; D is undetermined. V gave up 4 bases and J gave up 4 bases, with 9 bases separating them. From germline, CDR1 is SGDLS and CDR2 YYNGEE. The CDR3 is 12 amino acids.